These 13 T cell receptor beta chains came from one sample sequenced in a study of blood T cells in healthy people across ages. A second PCR of roughly 6 to 12 cycles used a sample-barcoded 5' primer and a J-beta primer mix. TCRdb ran MiXCR on the 5' RACE reads and lists one entry per CDR3 protein. The sample lists hundreds of thousands of distinct CDR3 sequences; under 65% were seen once. Sequencing used blood. The receptor source for this set is a man aged 60 to 75 in good health.

V is TRBV3-1 and J is TRBJ2-3; TRBD2 matches 8 bases. This CDR3 has 17 amino acids. In germline, CDR1 is LGHDT, CDR2 YNNKEL (reference sequence). V dropped 4 bases and J dropped 2; count of bases not matched to a gene: 11. CDR3 protein: CASSPFPAGAFTDTQYF. CDR3 DNA sequence: TGTGCCAGCAGCCCTTTCCCAGCGGGGGCCTTCACAGATACGCAGTATTTT.

This rearrangement joins TRBV3-1 to TRBJ2-1; 10 nucleotides agree with TRBD2. The V and J ends lost 1 base and 7 bases, in that order; junction bases with no gene match: 7. CDR1 and CDR2 from the germline V gene are LGHDT and YNNKEL (reference sequence). The CDR3 has 16 amino acids. CDR3 DNA sequence: TGTGCCAGCAGCCAAGTGAGCGGGGGGGCTCGGAATGAGCAGTTCTTC. This codes for CASSQVSGGARNEQFF.

This clonotype has a handful of counts. The CDR3: CATLNYGYTF. CDR3 nucleotide sequence: TGTGCCACTCTGAACTATGGCTACACCTTC. This sequence joins TRBV24-1 and TRBJ1-2; D not resolved. Deletions cut 10 bases from V and 2 bases from J, with 4 bases between. The V gene's germline CDR1 is KGHDR and CDR2 SFDVKD. This CDR3 is 10 amino acids long.

This chain links TRBV2 with TRBJ2-7; 9 nucleotides match TRBD1. Trimming removed 6 bases from V and 5 bases from J; junction bases left unmatched: 2. There are 12 residues in the CDR3. CDR1 and CDR2 from the germline V gene are SNHLY and FYNNEI. CDR3 coding DNA: TGTGCCAGCAGGGGACAGGGTCACGAGCAGTACTTC. Amino acid sequence: CASRGQGHEQYF.

The CDR3 loop reads CAISESKGNAGANVLTF. CDR3 in DNA: TGTGCCATCAGTGAGTCGAAGGGGAACGCTGGGGCCAACGTCCTGACTTTC. The chain joins TRBV10-3 to TRBJ2-6; a weak D match, TRBD1 (5 bases). The CDR3 runs to 17 residues. In germline, CDR1 is ENHRY, CDR2 SYGVKD. Trimming removed 0 bases from V and 2 bases from J, with 11 bases in between.

The chain employs TRBV6-6 and TRBJ1-5; 7 bases agree with TRBD1. Germline-derived CDR1 and CDR2 are MNHNY and SVGAGI (reference sequence). This CDR3 is built from 14 residues. The V segment lost 7 bases and the J segment 6 bases; nucleotides outside the gene matches: 9. CDR3 protein: CASNDRVVGQPQHF. CDR3 bases: TGTGCCAGCAACGACAGGGTAGTCGGTCAGCCCCAGCATTTT.

The gene calls are TRBV9 and TRBJ2-1; D perhaps matches TRBD2 (5 bases). This CDR3 region has 15 residues. CDR1 and CDR2 (germline): SGDLS, YYNGEE. The V end lost 3 bases, the J end lost 1 base, and 11 bases lay between the germline ends. CDR3 in DNA: TGTGCCAGCAGCGGGCAGCGGATATCCTACAATGAGCAGTTCTTC. Amino acid sequence: CASSGQRISYNEQFF. The full variable domain, completed using reference TRBV9 and TRBJ2-1, is DSGVTQTPKHLITATGQRVTLRCSPRSGDLSVYWYQQSLDQGLQFLIQYYNGEERAKGNILERFSAQQFPDLHSELNLSSLELGDSALYFCASSGQRISYNEQFFGPGTRLTVL.

The rearrangement uses TRBV24-1 and TRBJ2-5; tentative D call: TRBD1 (6 bases). CDR1 is KGHDR and CDR2 is SFDVKD in the germline V gene. The V end lost 4 bases, the J end lost 5 bases, and 16 bases lay between the germline ends. The CDR3 is 15 amino acids. The CDR3 DNA sequence: TGTGCCACCAGTGACGGTTCAGGGGTTCGGGAGACCCAGTACTTC. Translating it yields CATSDGSGVRETQYF.

V is TRBV6-1 and J is TRBJ1-5; D call uncertain. Deletions cut 4 bases from V and 1 base from J, with 11 bases between. Germline V lookup: CDR1 MNHNS, CDR2 SASEGT. CDR3 length equals 15 residues. The CDR3 loop reads CASSGERASNQPQHF. The CDR3 DNA sequence: TGTGCCAGCAGTGGGGAAAGGGCCAGCAATCAGCCCCAGCATTTT.

This clonotype appeared many times. The chain uses TRBV7-2 and TRBJ2-5; TRBD2 is a possible D gene (5 bases). Germline loops: CDR1 SGHTA, CDR2 FQGNSA. V was trimmed by 2 bases and J by 2 bases, leaving 6 bases between them. The CDR3 length is 13 residues. CDR3 sequence (DNA): TGTGCCAGCAGCTTACGGGGACAAGAGACCCAGTACTTC. Translating it yields CASSLRGQETQYF.

This clonotype has more than one count but fewer than ten. The chain has TRBV21-1 and TRBJ2-5; TRBD1 is taken as the D call from the table, unchecked against the DNA. TRBV21-1 is termed a pseudogene. The CDR3 has 17 amino acids. CDR3 residues: CASSNRTGDSRKETQYF. DNA for the CDR3: TGTGCCAGCAGCAATCGGACAGGGGACAGCCGAAAAGAGACCCAGTACTTC.

V usage is TRBV29-1 and J usage is TRBJ2-6, with D possibly TRBD1 on 6 matching bases. Germline assignment: CDR1 SQVTM and CDR2 ANQGSEA. V lost 4 bases to trimming and J lost 1 base, with 8 bases between them. This CDR3 has 14 amino acids. CDR3 loop: CSVATGSGANVLTF. CDR3 in DNA: TGCAGCGTTGCCACAGGGTCTGGGGCCAACGTCCTGACTTTC.

V gene TRBV4-1 combines with J gene TRBJ1-2; D perhaps matches TRBD1 (6 bases). The CDR3 is 14 residues long. V lost 8 bases, J lost 2 bases, and 15 bases lay in between. CDR1 is MGHRA, CDR2 YSYEKL, per germline. The CDR3 nucleotides read TGCGCCAGCGGCAAGGGACAACTCAACTATGGCTACACCTTC. This encodes CASGKGQLNYGYTF.